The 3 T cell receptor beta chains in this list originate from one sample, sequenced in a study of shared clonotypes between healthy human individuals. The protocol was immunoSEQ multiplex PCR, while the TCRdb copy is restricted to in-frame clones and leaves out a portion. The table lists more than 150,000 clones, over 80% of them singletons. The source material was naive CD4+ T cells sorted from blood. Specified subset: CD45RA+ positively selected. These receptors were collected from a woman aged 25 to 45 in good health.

The CDR3 protein is CAWKGLAGVGEQYF. The CDR3, as DNA: TGTGCCTGGAAGGGACTAGCGGGCGTAGGTGAGCAGTACTTC. The rearrangement joins TRBV30 to TRBJ2-5, with 12 bases lining up with TRBD2. CDR3 length: 14 residues. Germline CDR1 GTSNPN, CDR2 SVGIG (reference sequence). V shed 4 bases and J 11 bases; nucleotides not matched to a gene: 11.

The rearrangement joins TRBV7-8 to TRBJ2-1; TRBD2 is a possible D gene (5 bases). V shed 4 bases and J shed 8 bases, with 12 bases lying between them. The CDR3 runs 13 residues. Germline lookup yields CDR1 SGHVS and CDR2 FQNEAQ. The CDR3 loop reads CASSSLGSHEQFF. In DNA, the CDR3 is TGTGCCAGCAGCTCACTAGGGTCCCATGAGCAGTTCTTC.

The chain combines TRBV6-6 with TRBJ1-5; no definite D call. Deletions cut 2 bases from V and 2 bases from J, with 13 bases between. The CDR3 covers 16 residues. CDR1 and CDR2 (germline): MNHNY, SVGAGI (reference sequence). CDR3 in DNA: TGTGCCAGCAGTTACGGGCGATCTCGTGGCAATCAGCCCCAGCATTTT. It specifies CASSYGRSRGNQPQHF.